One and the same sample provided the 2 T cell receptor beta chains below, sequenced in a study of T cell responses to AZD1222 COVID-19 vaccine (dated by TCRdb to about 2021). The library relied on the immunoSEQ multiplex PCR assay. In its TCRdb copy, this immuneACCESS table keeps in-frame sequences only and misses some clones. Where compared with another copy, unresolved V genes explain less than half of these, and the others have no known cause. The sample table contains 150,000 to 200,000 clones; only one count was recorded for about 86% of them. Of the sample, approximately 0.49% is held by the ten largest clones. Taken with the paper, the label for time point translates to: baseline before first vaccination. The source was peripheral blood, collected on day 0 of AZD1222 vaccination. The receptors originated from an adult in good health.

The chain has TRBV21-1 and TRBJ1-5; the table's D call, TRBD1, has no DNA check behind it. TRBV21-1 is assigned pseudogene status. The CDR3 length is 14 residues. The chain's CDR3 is CASSKARGNQPQHF. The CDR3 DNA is TGTGCCAGCAGCAAAGCCAGGGGGAATCAGCCCCAGCATTTT.

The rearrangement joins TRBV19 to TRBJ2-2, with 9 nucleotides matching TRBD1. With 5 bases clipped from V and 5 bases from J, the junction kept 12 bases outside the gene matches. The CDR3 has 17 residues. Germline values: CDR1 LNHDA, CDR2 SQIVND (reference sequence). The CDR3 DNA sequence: TGTGCCAGTAGTCCCGGTCCGGGACAGGGAAGAACCGGGGAGCTGTTTTTT. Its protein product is CASSPGPGQGRTGELFF.